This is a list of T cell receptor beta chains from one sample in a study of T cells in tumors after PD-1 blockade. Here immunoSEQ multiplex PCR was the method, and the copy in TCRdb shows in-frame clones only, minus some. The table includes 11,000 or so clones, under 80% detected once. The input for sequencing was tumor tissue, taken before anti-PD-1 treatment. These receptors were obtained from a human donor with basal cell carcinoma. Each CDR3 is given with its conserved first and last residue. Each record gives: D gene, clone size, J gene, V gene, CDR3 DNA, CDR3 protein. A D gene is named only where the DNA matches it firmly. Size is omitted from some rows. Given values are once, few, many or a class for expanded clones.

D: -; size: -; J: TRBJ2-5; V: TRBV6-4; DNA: TGTGCCAGCAGTGAGGACTCGGAGGCGGAGACCCAGTACTTC; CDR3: CASSEDSEAETQYF
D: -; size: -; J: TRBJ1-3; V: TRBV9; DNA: TGTGCCAGCAGCGACACAGGCGCGAACTCTGGAAACACCATATATTTT; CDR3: CASSDTGANSGNTIYF
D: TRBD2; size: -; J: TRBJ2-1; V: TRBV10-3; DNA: TGTGCCATCAGTGGCGGGAGTATAGTCAATGAGCAGTTCTTC; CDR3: CAISGGSIVNEQFF
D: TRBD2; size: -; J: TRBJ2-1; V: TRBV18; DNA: TGTGCCAGCTCACCGACTAGCGGGGGGTTTCGCTCCTACAATGAGCAGTTCTTC; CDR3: CASSPTSGGFRSYNEQFF
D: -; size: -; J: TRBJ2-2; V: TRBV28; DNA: TGTGCCAGCAGTTCGACAGGTTATAGCACCGGGGAGCTGTTTTTT; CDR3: CASSSTGYSTGELFF
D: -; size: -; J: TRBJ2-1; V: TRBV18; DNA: TGTGCCAGCTCACTCGATCGCCGCGGAGTCAGGGAGCAGTTCTTC; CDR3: CASSLDRRGVREQFF
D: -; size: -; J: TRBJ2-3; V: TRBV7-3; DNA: TGTGCCAGCAGCTCCCTCTCTGCAGATACGCAGTATTTT; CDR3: CASSSLSADTQYF
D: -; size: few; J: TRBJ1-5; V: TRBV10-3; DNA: TGTGCCATCAGGGAGGGTTTCAATCAGCCCCAGCATTTT; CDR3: CAIREGFNQPQHF
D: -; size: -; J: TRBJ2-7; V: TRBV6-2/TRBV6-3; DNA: TGTGCCAGCAGTTACTCGTGGGGAAGCGAGCAGTACTTC; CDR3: CASSYSWGSEQYF
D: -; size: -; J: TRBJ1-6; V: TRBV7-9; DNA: TGTGCCAGCACCCCGGGACGATATAATTCACCCCTCCACTTT; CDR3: CASTPGRYNSPLHF
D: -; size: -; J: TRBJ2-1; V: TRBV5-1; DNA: TGCGCCAGCAATGAGGGGGGGAACTACAATGAGCAGTTCTTC; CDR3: CASNEGGNYNEQFF
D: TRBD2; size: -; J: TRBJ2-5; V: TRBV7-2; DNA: TGTGCCAGCAGTCGACTAGCGGTTCAAGAGACCCAGTACTTC; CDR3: CASSRLAVQETQYF
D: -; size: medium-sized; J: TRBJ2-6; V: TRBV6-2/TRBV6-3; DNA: TGTGCCAGCAGTAAACTCGAAGAGGGATGGGTACGAAGTTCTGGGGCCAACGTCCTGACTTTC; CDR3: CASSKLEEGWVRSSGANVLTF
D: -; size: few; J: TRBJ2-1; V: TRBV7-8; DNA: TGTGCCAGCAGCCCCCTACATGAGCAGTTCTTC; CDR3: CASSPLHEQFF
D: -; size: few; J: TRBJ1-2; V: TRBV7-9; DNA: TGTGCCAGCAGCTTAGACGGCTATGGCTACACCTTC; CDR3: CASSLDGYGYTF
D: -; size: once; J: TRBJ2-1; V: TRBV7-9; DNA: TGTGCCAGCAGCCCATCGACAGGTTTCGAGCAGTTCTTC; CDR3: CASSPSTGFEQFF
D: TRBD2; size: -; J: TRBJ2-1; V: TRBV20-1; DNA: TGCAGTGCTAGTAACAGCGGGGGGGCTGTTGAGCAGTTCTTC; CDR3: CSASNSGGAVEQFF
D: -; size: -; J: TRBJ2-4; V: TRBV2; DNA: TGTGCCAGCACTTTACTAGCCAAAAACATTCAGTACTTC; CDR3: CASTLLAKNIQYF
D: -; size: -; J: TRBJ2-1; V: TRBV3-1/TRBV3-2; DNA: TGTGCCAGCAGCCAAGAGGAGTCACGAGTTCCCTCCTACAATGAGCAGTTCTTC; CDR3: CASSQEESRVPSYNEQFF
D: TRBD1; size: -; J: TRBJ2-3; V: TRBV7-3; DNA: TGTGCCAGCAGCTTAAAAGGGCTCGGGACAGGCACAGATACGCAGTATTTT; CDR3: CASSLKGLGTGTDTQYF
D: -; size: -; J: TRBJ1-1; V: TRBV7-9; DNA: TGTGCCAGCAGCTTAGATCATGCTCCCCGCCGAGGGATGGACACTGAAGCTTTCTTT; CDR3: CASSLDHAPRRGMDTEAFF
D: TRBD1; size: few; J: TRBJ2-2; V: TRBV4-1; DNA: TGCGCCAGCAGCTCCGGGACAGGGGTTGCCGGGGAGCTGTTTTTT; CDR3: CASSSGTGVAGELFF